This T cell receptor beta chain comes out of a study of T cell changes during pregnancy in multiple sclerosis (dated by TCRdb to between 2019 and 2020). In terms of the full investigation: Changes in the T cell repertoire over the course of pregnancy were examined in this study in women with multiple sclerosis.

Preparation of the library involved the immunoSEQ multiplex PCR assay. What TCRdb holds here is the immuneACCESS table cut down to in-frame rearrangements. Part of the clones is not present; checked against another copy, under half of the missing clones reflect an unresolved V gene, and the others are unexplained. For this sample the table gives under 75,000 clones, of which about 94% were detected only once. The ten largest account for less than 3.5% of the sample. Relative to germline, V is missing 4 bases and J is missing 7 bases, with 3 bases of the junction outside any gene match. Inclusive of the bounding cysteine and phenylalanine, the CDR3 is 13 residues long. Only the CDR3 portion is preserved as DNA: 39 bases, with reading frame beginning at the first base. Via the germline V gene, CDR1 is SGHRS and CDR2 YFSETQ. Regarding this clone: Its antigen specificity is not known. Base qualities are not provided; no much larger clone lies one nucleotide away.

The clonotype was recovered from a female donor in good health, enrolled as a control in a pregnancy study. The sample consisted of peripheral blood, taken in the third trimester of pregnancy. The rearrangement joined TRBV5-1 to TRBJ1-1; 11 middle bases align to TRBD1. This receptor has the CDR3 CASSLGTGGEAFF. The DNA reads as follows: TGCGCCAGCAGCCTGGGGACAGGGGGTGAAGCTTTCTTT. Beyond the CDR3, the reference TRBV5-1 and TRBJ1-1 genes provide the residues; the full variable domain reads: KAGVTQTPRYLIKTRGQQVTLSCSPISGHRSVSWYQQTPGQGLQFLFEYFSETQRNKGNFPGRFSGRQFSNSRSEMNVSTLELGDSALYLCASSLGTGGEAFFGQGTRLTVV.